The 29 T cell receptor beta chains presented below share a single source sample, sequenced in a study of blood T cell repertoires in COVID-19. TCRdb's copy holds only in-frame clones and misses some; the assay was immunoSEQ multiplex PCR. The sample has roughly 160,000 clones, approximately 80% seen once. Sequenced sample: PBMCs or T cells enriched from blood (not recorded which). These receptors were collected from a woman aged 55-69 years who had recovered from COVID-19.

V is TRBV5-1 and J is TRBJ1-3; no clear D. Trimming took off 5 bases at V and 0 bases at J, with 12 bases between the two ends. This CDR3 has 15 residues. CDR1 and CDR2 from the germline V gene are SGHRS and YFSETQ. CDR3 in amino acids: CASSRLTGSGNTIYF. The CDR3 DNA reads TGCGCCAGCAGTCGTCTGACGGGCTCTGGAAACACCATATATTTT.

This chain connects TRBV10-1 to TRBJ2-7, with D possibly matching TRBD1 (7 bases). Between the trimmed V and J ends, which lost 5 bases and 3 bases, there was a span of 17 bases. The length of the CDR3 is 15 residues. Germline CDR1 reads WNHNN; CDR2 reads SYGVQD (reference sequence). CDR3 nucleotide sequence: TGCGCCAGCAGTCCGGAACCAGGGGGGAACTACGAGCAGTACTTC. Translated: CASSPEPGGNYEQYF.

The CDR3 reads CAWRSGNYGYTF. In DNA, the CDR3 is TGTGCCTGGAGAAGCGGCAACTATGGCTACACCTTC. The chain carries TRBV30 and TRBJ1-2; no definite D call. This CDR3 region has 12 residues. The V end was cut by 3 bases, the J end by 2 bases, with 7 bases between. Germline V gene sequence: CDR1 GTSNPN, CDR2 SVGIG (reference sequence).

The chain carries TRBV2 and TRBJ2-5; no clear D gene. The germline V gene has CDR1 SNHLY and CDR2 FYNNEI. V was cut by 8 bases and J by 5 bases, with 9 bases left in between. The CDR3 totals 11 residues. The CDR3 spells CASGVIETQYF. Here the CDR3 DNA reads TGTGCCAGCGGTGTTATCGAGACCCAGTACTTC.

The J gene is TRBJ2-3, the V gene TRBV7-9; D remains ambiguous. This CDR3 contains 12 residues. The germline V gene encodes CDR1 SEHNR and CDR2 FQNEAQ (reference sequence). The germline V and J ends were trimmed by 5 bases and 4 bases, with 7 bases remaining between them. The CDR3: CASSVTSDTQYF. CDR3 nucleotide sequence: TGTGCCAGCAGCGTCACATCAGATACGCAGTATTTT. The variable domain in full, completed from reference TRBV7-9 and TRBJ2-3, reads DTGVSQNPRHKITKRGQNVTFRCDPISEHNRLYWYRQTLGQGPEFLTYFQNEAQLEKSRLLSDRFSAERPKGSFSTLEIQRTEQGDSAMYLCASSVTSDTQYFGPGTRLTVL.

This clone occurred once. The chain employs TRBV30 and TRBJ1-1; TRBD1 matches at 8 bases. Germline values: CDR1 GTSNPN, CDR2 SVGIG (reference sequence). The CDR3 contains 15 residues. Germline trimming cut 1 base from V and 0 bases from J; bases unmatched to any gene: 4. DNA of the CDR3: TGTGCCTGGAGTGCCGGACAGGGAATGAACACTGAAGCTTTCTTT. The encoded protein is CAWSAGQGMNTEAFF.

J is TRBJ2-3 and V is TRBV10-1, with 8 bases identical to TRBD2. V dropped 0 bases and J dropped 6; count of bases not matched to a gene: 5. There are 15 residues in the CDR3. Germline V gene data show CDR1 as WNHNN and CDR2 as SYGVQD (reference sequence). The CDR3 protein is CASSESRASGDTQYF. The CDR3 DNA follows: TGCGCCAGCAGTGAGTCGAGGGCTAGCGGGGATACGCAGTATTTT.

In its sample, this clone was seen a few times. The CDR3 DNA sequence: TGTGCCAGCAGCTTATCGGCGGGGGCCAATGAGCAGTTCTTC. The encoded protein is CASSLSAGANEQFF. V is TRBV7-2 and J is TRBJ2-1; a possible D gene is TRBD2 (7 bases). CDR1 and CDR2 from the germline V gene are SGHTA and FQGNSA. V was cut by 2 bases and J by 6 bases, with 11 bases left in between. The CDR3 is 14 residues long. The full variable domain, rest sourced from reference TRBV7-2 and TRBJ2-1, is GAGVSQSPSNKVTEKGKDVELRCDPISGHTALYWYRQSLGQGLEFLIYFQGNSAPDKSGLPSDRFSAERTGGSVSTLTIQRTQQEDSAVYLCASSLSAGANEQFFGPGTRLTVL.

This clone appeared once. The J gene is TRBJ2-7, the V gene TRBV4-2, with D possibly TRBD2 on 5 matching bases. CDR1 is LGHNA, CDR2 YNFKEQ, per germline. Trimming took 4 bases from V and 4 from J, leaving 11 bases between them. CDR3 length: 13 amino acids. For the CDR3, the DNA is TGTGCCAGCAGCCCAACTAGTTTGTACGAGCAGTACTTC. Amino acid sequence: CASSPTSLYEQYF.

The chain has TRBV19 and TRBJ2-7; 10 bases match TRBD1. Germline lookup yields CDR1 LNHDA and CDR2 SQIVND (reference sequence). The CDR3 extends over 14 amino acids. The junction had 3 bases not matched to a gene; V was cut back by 4 bases and J by 3 bases. The CDR3 reads CASSNRDRGYEQYF. The CDR3 nucleotides read TGTGCCAGTAGTAACCGGGACAGGGGCTACGAGCAGTACTTC.

The chain carries TRBV5-1 and TRBJ2-1; a weak D match, TRBD1 (7 bases). The CDR3 loop spans 15 amino acids. Germline V lookup: CDR1 SGHRS, CDR2 YFSETQ. Trimming removed 4 bases from V and 8 bases from J, with 19 bases in between. CDR3 protein: CASSPAGQRSYEQFF. The CDR3 nucleotides read TGCGCCAGCAGCCCGGCGGGACAGAGGAGTTATGAGCAGTTCTTC.

The chain uses TRBV23-1 and TRBJ1-2; tentative D call: TRBD1 (6 bases). TRBV23-1 is flagged as an ORF with uncertain function. The CDR3 contains 15 residues. V was cut by 2 bases and J by 1 base, with 11 bases left in between. The chain's CDR3 is CASSQTGTFNYGYTF. The CDR3 region has the DNA TGCGCCAGCAGTCAAACAGGGACCTTTAACTATGGCTACACCTTC.

The V gene is TRBV7-2, the J gene TRBJ1-4; D is possibly TRBD1 (5 bases). CDR1 and CDR2 from the germline V gene are SGHTA and FQGNSA. CDR3 length: 15 residues. The V end lost 1 base, the J end lost 3 bases, and 9 bases lay between the germline ends. The DNA for the CDR3 is TGTGCCAGCAGCTTAGATGCGGGGGCTAATGAAAAACTGTTTTTT. Its translation is CASSLDAGANEKLFF.

This clone was seen once. The genes are TRBV28 and TRBJ1-1, with 10 bases fitting TRBD1. Trimming took 5 bases from V and 5 from J; bases not matched to a gene: 5. Germline V gene data show CDR1 as MDHEN and CDR2 as SYDVKM. CDR3 length: 14 amino acids. The CDR3 loop reads CASSAEDRGTEAFF. The CDR3 coding sequence is TGTGCCAGCAGTGCAGAGGACAGGGGGACTGAAGCTTTCTTT. Based on the CDR3 plus reference TRBV28 and TRBJ1-1, the full variable domain is DVKVTQSSRYLVKRTGEKVFLECVQDMDHENMFWYRQDPGLGLRLIYFSYDVKMKEKGDIPEGYSVSREKKERFSLILESASTNQTSMYLCASSAEDRGTEAFFGQGTRLTVV.

The J gene is TRBJ1-5, the V gene TRBV19; D possibly corresponds to TRBD1 (6 bases). The CDR3 has 15 residues. The germline CDR1 and CDR2 sequences are LNHDA and SQIVND (reference sequence). Trimming removed 7 bases from V and 0 bases from J, with 13 bases in between. This CDR3 reads CASTGEYYSNQPQHF. Here the CDR3 DNA reads TGTGCCAGTACAGGGGAGTACTATAGCAATCAGCCCCAGCATTTT.

The V and J genes are TRBV21-1 and TRBJ2-1; the D call TRBD1 from the table was never checked on the DNA. TRBV21-1 is classified as a pseudogene. The CDR3 covers 16 residues. The DNA of the CDR3 is TGTGCCAGCCCCGTCGTAGGGGGTGTTTCCTACAATGAGCAGTTCTTC. Translated: CASPVVGGVSYNEQFF.

V and J are TRBV5-1 and TRBJ1-6; no definite D call. Germline loops: CDR1 SGHRS, CDR2 YFSETQ. Trimming took 0 bases from V and 7 from J, leaving 11 bases between them. The CDR3 contains 15 residues. CDR3 sequence: CASSLAVDLNSPLHF. Here the CDR3 DNA reads TGCGCCAGCAGCTTGGCGGTTGATCTAAATTCACCCCTCCACTTT.

The chain recombines TRBV19 with TRBJ1-5; D unresolved. This CDR3 comprises 15 residues. V lost 4 bases to trimming and J lost 1 base, with 11 bases between them. Germline V gene lookup returns CDR1 LNHDA and CDR2 SQIVND (reference sequence). In DNA, the CDR3 is TGTGCCAGTAGTAACACGTTACTAAGCAATCAGCCCCAGCATTTT. Protein: CASSNTLLSNQPQHF. The full variable domain, rest sourced from reference TRBV19 and TRBJ1-5, is DGGITQSPKYLFRKEGQNVTLSCEQNLNHDAMYWYRQDPGQGLRLIYYSQIVNDFQKGDIAEGYSVSREKKESFPLTVTSAQKNPTAFYLCASSNTLLSNQPQHFGDGTRLSIL.

Here the CDR3 reads CASSQDFGLAGVIGNEQYF. Here the CDR3 DNA reads TGTGCCAGCAGCCAAGATTTCGGACTAGCGGGGGTCATCGGCAACGAGCAGTACTTC. The V call is TRBV4-2, the J call TRBJ2-7, with 13 bases matching TRBD2. J lost 5 bases, V lost 0 bases, and 13 bases had no gene match. Germline V gives CDR1 LGHNA, CDR2 YNFKEQ. This CDR3 comprises 19 residues.

The rearrangement links TRBV27 to TRBJ2-7; the D gene is possibly TRBD2 (6 bases). Trimming cost V 7 bases and J 5 bases, with 18 bases left between them. Germline V gene sequence: CDR1 MNHEY, CDR2 SMNVEV (reference sequence). This CDR3 contains 14 residues. Here the CDR3 reads CASKFIGSPHEQYF. The DNA for the CDR3 is TGTGCCAGCAAGTTTATCGGGAGTCCCCACGAGCAGTACTTC.

This chain links TRBV1 with TRBJ2-7; the table's D call of TRBD1 was not tested on the DNA. TRBV1 counts as a pseudogene. This CDR3 spans 15 amino acids. CDR3 region: CTSSQFRDKSYEQYF. DNA of the CDR3: TGCACCAGCAGCCAATTCCGGGACAAATCCTACGAGCAGTACTTC.

The genes are TRBV10-3 and TRBJ2-7, with a possible D match to TRBD1 (6 bases). The CDR3 consists of 14 residues. V was shortened by 0 bases and J by 3 bases, with 9 bases between the two germline ends. Per germline, CDR1 ENHRY and CDR2 SYGVKD. CDR3 coding DNA: TGTGCCATCAGTGAGTCGGGCAGGGGCTACGAGCAGTACTTC. Its translation is CAISESGRGYEQYF.

This chain joins TRBV30 and TRBJ1-5; TRBD1 matches at 8 bases. V lost 1 base to trimming and J lost 5 bases; unmatched junction nucleotides: 7. The V gene's germline CDR1 is GTSNPN and CDR2 SVGIG (reference sequence). The CDR3 sequence is 15 residues long. The CDR3 region is CAWSAPDRVDQPQHF. DNA of the CDR3: TGTGCCTGGAGTGCACCGGACAGGGTGGATCAGCCCCAGCATTTT.

The chain is built from TRBV4-1 and TRBJ1-2, with 7 nucleotides matching TRBD1. V lost 0 bases, J lost 4 bases, and 2 bases stayed unmatched. This CDR3 region has 14 residues. CDR1 MGHRA and CDR2 YSYEKL come from the germline V gene. The CDR3 is CASSQETGTYGYTF. DNA of the CDR3: TGCGCCAGCAGCCAAGAGACAGGGACCTATGGCTACACCTTC.

This chain uses TRBV6-1 with TRBJ2-7, with 7 nucleotides matching TRBD1. V lost 3 bases and J lost 0; bases outside the gene matches: 8. CDR1 is MNHNS, CDR2 SASEGT, per germline. The CDR3 length is 16 residues. The CDR3 loop reads CASSDTGTVISYEQYF. Here the CDR3 DNA reads TGTGCCAGCAGTGATACCGGGACAGTGATCTCCTACGAGCAGTACTTC.

V gene TRBV7-2 combines with J gene TRBJ2-5; D might be TRBD2 (6 bases). Germline CDR1 is SGHTA and CDR2 is FQGNSA. This CDR3 has 16 residues. V was shortened by 5 bases and J by 4 bases, with 20 bases between the two germline ends. For the CDR3, the DNA is TGTGCCAGCAGCCCATACCGGGAGCTTAGGGGAGAGACCCAGTACTTC. This translates into CASSPYRELRGETQYF.

The genes are TRBV5-1 and TRBJ1-3; D gene ambiguous. Germline CDR1 SGHRS, CDR2 YFSETQ. The CDR3 extends over 14 amino acids. The V end was cut by 5 bases, the J end by 4 bases, with 13 bases between. The CDR3 region has the DNA TGCGCCAGCAGGGCGGAGGTTGGAGGAAACACCATATATTTT. It is translated as CASRAEVGGNTIYF.

The chain employs TRBV5-6 and TRBJ2-7; no definite D call. The germline CDR1 and CDR2 sequences are SGHDT and YYEEEE. Deletions cut 0 bases from V and 1 base from J, with 5 bases between. This CDR3 contains 13 residues. CDR3 sequence: CASSLDRSYEQYF. The CDR3 DNA follows: TGTGCCAGCAGCTTGGACAGATCCTACGAGCAGTACTTC.

The chain combines TRBV29-1 with TRBJ1-5, with D hard to call. The CDR3 consists of 13 residues. The V end lost 7 bases, the J end lost 3 bases, and 13 bases lay between the germline ends. CDR1 is SQVTM and CDR2 is ANQGSEA in the germline V gene. The CDR3 reads CSATAGFNQPQHF. The CDR3 bases are TGCAGCGCCACAGCAGGATTCAATCAGCCCCAGCATTTT.